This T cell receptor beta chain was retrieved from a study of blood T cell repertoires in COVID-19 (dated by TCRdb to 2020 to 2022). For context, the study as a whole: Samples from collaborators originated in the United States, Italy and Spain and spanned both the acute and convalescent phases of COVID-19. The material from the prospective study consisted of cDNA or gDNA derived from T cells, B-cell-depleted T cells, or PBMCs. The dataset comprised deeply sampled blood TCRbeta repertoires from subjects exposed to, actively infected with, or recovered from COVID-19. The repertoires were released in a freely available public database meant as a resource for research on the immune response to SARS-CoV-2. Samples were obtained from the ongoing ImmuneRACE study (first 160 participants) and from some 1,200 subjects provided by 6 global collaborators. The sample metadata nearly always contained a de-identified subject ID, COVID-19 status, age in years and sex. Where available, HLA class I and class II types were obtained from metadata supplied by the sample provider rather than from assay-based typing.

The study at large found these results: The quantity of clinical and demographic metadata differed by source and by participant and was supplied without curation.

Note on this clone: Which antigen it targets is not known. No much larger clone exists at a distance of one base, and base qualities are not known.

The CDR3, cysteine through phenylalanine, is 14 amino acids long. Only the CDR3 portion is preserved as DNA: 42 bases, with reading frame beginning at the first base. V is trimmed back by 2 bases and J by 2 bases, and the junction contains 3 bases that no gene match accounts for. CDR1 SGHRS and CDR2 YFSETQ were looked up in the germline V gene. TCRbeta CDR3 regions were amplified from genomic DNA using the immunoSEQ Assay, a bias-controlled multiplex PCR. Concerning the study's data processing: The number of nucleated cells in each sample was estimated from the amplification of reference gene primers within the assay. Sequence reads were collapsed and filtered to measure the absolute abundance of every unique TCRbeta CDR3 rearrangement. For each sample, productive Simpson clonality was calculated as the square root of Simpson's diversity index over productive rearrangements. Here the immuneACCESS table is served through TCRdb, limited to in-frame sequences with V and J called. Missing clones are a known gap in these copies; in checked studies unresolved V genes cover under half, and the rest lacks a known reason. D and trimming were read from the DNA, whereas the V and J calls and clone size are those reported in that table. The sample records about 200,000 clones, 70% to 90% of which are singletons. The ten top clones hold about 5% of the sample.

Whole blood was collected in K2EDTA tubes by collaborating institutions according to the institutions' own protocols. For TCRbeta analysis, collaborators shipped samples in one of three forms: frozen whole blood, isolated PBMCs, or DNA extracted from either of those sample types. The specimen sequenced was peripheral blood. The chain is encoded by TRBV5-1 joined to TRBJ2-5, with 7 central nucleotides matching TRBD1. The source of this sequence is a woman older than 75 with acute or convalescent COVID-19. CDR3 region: CASSFDRAQETQYF. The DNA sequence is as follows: TGCGCCAGCAGCTTCGACAGGGCGCAAGAGACCCAGTACTTC.